This entry lists 27 T cell receptor beta chains sequenced from one sample in a study of OX40 agonist ivuxolimab in advanced cancers. Clones were read by immunoSEQ multiplex PCR, and TCRdb kept only the in-frame ones, dropping some. This sample yields more than 50,000 clones, of which around 88% are seen a single time; roughly 0.5% belongs to the top ten. The material sequenced was CD4+ or CD8+ T cells sorted from blood, taken in a trial of the OX40 agonist ivuxolimab. The receptors derive from an adult with an advanced solid tumor such as melanoma, head and neck, liver or kidney cancer.

This clone is a singleton in its sample. V and J are TRBV19 and TRBJ1-1; TRBD1 might be the D (6 bases). There are 14 residues in the CDR3. V was cut by 1 base and J by 4 bases, with 10 bases left in between. The germline CDR1 and CDR2 sequences are LNHDA and SQIVND (reference sequence). CDR3 protein: CASSIGTGLTEAFF. As DNA, the CDR3 is TGTGCCAGTAGTATAGGTACAGGGCTCACTGAAGCTTTCTTT.

The chain employs TRBV4-2 and TRBJ1-2; no firm D call. Trimming removed 0 bases from V and 3 bases from J, with 11 bases in between. Germline CDR1 and CDR2: LGHNA and YNFKEQ. This CDR3 spans 15 amino acids. The CDR3 bases are TGTGCCAGCAGCCAAGAATTGCGGCAGGACTATGGCTACACCTTC. Residues: CASSQELRQDYGYTF.

The chain couples TRBV10-3 to TRBJ2-2; 11 bases fit TRBD1. This CDR3 contains 13 residues. V lost 10 bases to trimming and J lost 4 bases; unmatched junction nucleotides: 2. Germline V gene lookup returns CDR1 ENHRY and CDR2 SYGVKD. The CDR3 region is CATGTGGTGELFF. The CDR3 DNA is TGTGCCACCGGGACAGGGGGCACCGGGGAGCTGTTTTTT.

In this sample, this clone turned up once. The rearrangement uses TRBV4-2 and TRBJ2-1; 13 bases match TRBD2. The CDR3 is 17 residues long. The V and J ends lost 4 bases and 10 bases, in that order; junction bases with no gene match: 13. Germline CDR1 LGHNA, CDR2 YNFKEQ. DNA for the CDR3: TGTGCCAGCAGCCCGCAAAGGACTAGCGGGGGCTCCTGGGAGCAGTTCTTC. Protein sequence: CASSPQRTSGGSWEQFF.

The chain combines TRBV7-9 with TRBJ2-2, with D maybe TRBD2 (5 bases). The CDR3 has 19 amino acids. V was shortened by 2 bases and J by 2 bases, with 21 bases between the two germline ends. Per the germline V gene, CDR1 is SEHNR and CDR2 is FQNEAQ (reference sequence). The CDR3 sequence: CASSLFPLRGILNTGELFF. DNA for the CDR3: TGTGCCAGCAGCTTATTTCCGCTTAGAGGGATTCTTAACACCGGGGAGCTGTTTTTT.

The V gene is TRBV6-5, the J gene TRBJ2-7, with TRBD2 matching over 9 bases. The J segment lost 4 bases and the V segment lost 2 bases, leaving 6 bases of the junction unmatched. The CDR3 covers 15 residues. Germline CDR1 MNHEY, CDR2 SVGAGI. DNA of the CDR3: TGTGCCAGCAGTTACGCGGCGGGGGGGCTGTACGAGCAGTACTTC. This codes for CASSYAAGGLYEQYF.

This chain joins TRBV7-2 and TRBJ2-2; possibly TRBD2 for D (6 bases). Germline values: CDR1 SGHTA, CDR2 FQGNSA. The CDR3 spans 15 residues. Trimming left V 1 base short and J 2 bases short, with 8 bases between. CDR3 in DNA: TGTGCCAGCAGCTTAGACGGGGGAAACACCGGGGAGCTGTTTTTT. Its translation is CASSLDGGNTGELFF.

V and J are TRBV6-5 and TRBJ2-5; 8 bases are shared with TRBD2. The CDR3 is made up of 14 amino acids. The V gene's germline CDR1 is MNHEY and CDR2 SVGAGI. Trimming at V came to 6 bases and at J to 4 bases, leaving 7 bases not matched to a gene. The CDR3 spells CASRSGGPAETQYF. In DNA form, the CDR3 reads TGTGCCAGCAGGAGCGGGGGCCCGGCAGAGACCCAGTACTTC.

The chain has TRBV5-5 and TRBJ2-1; D remains unclear. The ends were cut back, 6 bases at V and 4 bases at J, with 11 bases in the middle. Germline V CDR1 and CDR2: SGHKS, YYEKEE (reference sequence). This CDR3 comprises 13 residues. The CDR3 nucleotides are TGTGCCAGCATCCGGTCGTCTTACAATGAGCAGTTCTTC. It specifies CASIRSSYNEQFF. The variable domain in full, with the rest retrieved from reference TRBV5-5 and TRBJ2-1, is DAGVTQSPTHLIKTRGQQVTLRCSPISGHKSVSWYQQVLGQGPQFIFQYYEKEERGRGNFPDRFSARQFPNYSSELNVNALLLGDSALYLCASIRSSYNEQFFGPGTRLTVL.

The gene calls are TRBV7-6 and TRBJ1-4; no clear D gene. The CDR3 spans 12 residues. CDR1 and CDR2 from the germline V gene are SGHVS and FNYEAQ. V was shortened by 5 bases and J by 8 bases, with 9 bases between the two germline ends. As DNA, the CDR3 is TGTGCCAGCAGCCCTCGGGGAGAAAAACTGTTTTTT. This encodes CASSPRGEKLFF.

This clone was observed a single time. V gene TRBV5-6 combines with J gene TRBJ2-7; TRBD2 is a possible D gene (5 bases). The germline V and J ends were trimmed by 4 bases and 3 bases, with 14 bases remaining between them. The germline CDR1 and CDR2 sequences are SGHDT and YYEEEE. The CDR3 is 14 amino acids. The CDR3 sequence is CASSPLRRVYEQYF. As DNA, the CDR3 is TGTGCCAGCAGCCCGTTACGGCGGGTCTACGAGCAGTACTTC.

The V gene is TRBV27, the J gene TRBJ1-1, with a weak D call TRBD1 (5 bases). Trimming took off 5 bases at V and 11 bases at J, with 18 bases between the two ends. The germline CDR1 and CDR2 sequences are MNHEY and SMNVEV (reference sequence). The CDR3 contains 13 residues. The CDR3 sequence: CASSHTGRGGAFF. The CDR3 DNA sequence: TGTGCCAGCAGTCATACGGGACGAGGCGGCGCTTTCTTT.

The J gene is TRBJ2-1, the V gene TRBV6-6; TRBD2 matches at 13 bases. The CDR3 loop spans 16 amino acids. V lost 6 bases, J lost 7 bases, and 9 bases stayed unmatched. In germline, CDR1 is MNHNY, CDR2 SVGAGI (reference sequence). The chain's CDR3 is CASSSHGTSGKNEQFF. In DNA form, the CDR3 reads TGTGCCAGCAGCTCGCACGGGACTAGCGGGAAGAATGAGCAGTTCTTC.

The chain joins TRBV7-9 to TRBJ2-1; 7 bases line up with TRBD1. The V gene's germline CDR1 is SEHNR and CDR2 FQNEAQ (reference sequence). CDR3 length equals 13 residues. V lost 5 bases, J lost 5 bases, and 3 bases stayed unmatched. The CDR3 nucleotides read TGTGCCAGCAGCCAACAGGGGAACAATGAGCAGTTCTTC. Protein sequence: CASSQQGNNEQFF.

This clone was detected only a few times. The chain couples TRBV9 to TRBJ2-6; 7 bases align to TRBD2. This CDR3 contains 17 residues. CDR1 and CDR2 from the germline V gene are SGDLS and YYNGEE. J was trimmed by 0 bases and V by 3 bases; bases with no gene match: 6. CDR3 region: CASSALGGNSGANVLTF. CDR3 DNA: TGTGCCAGCAGCGCATTGGGAGGGAACTCTGGGGCCAACGTCCTGACTTTC. Together with reference TRBV9 and TRBJ2-6, the CDR3 gives the full variable domain: DSGVTQTPKHLITATGQRVTLRCSPRSGDLSVYWYQQSLDQGLQFLIQYYNGEERAKGNILERFSAQQFPDLHSELNLSSLELGDSALYFCASSALGGNSGANVLTFGAGSRLTVL.

The V and J genes are TRBV5-1 and TRBJ1-2; D not certain. Germline V lookup: CDR1 SGHRS, CDR2 YFSETQ. The CDR3 consists of 16 residues. V lost 0 bases, J lost 8 bases, and 20 bases lay in between. CDR3 sequence reads: CASSLDSGQVVGGYTF. As DNA, the CDR3 is TGCGCCAGCAGCTTGGACTCTGGTCAGGTCGTAGGCGGCTACACCTTC. Variable domain in full (rest from reference TRBV5-1 and TRBJ1-2): KAGVTQTPRYLIKTRGQQVTLSCSPISGHRSVSWYQQTPGQGLQFLFEYFSETQRNKGNFPGRFSGRQFSNSRSEMNVSTLELGDSALYLCASSLDSGQVVGGYTFGSGTRLTVV.

This clone came up once. The V and J genes are TRBV28 and TRBJ1-2; D uncertain. Between the trimmed V and J ends, which lost 5 bases and 4 bases, there was a span of 8 bases. Germline CDR1 MDHEN, CDR2 SYDVKM. This CDR3 region has 12 residues. The CDR3 loop is CASSIKGYGYTF. The DNA for the CDR3 is TGTGCCAGCAGTATTAAGGGCTATGGCTACACCTTC.

The chain is built from TRBV30 and TRBJ1-5; D is ambiguous. The germline V and J ends were trimmed by 3 bases and 4 bases, with 16 bases remaining between them. Germline V gene sequence: CDR1 GTSNPN, CDR2 SVGIG (reference sequence). The CDR3 has 15 residues. In DNA form, the CDR3 reads TGTGCCTGGAGCCCCGGTAGCGCCCCGAATCAGCCCCAGCATTTT. It codes for CAWSPGSAPNQPQHF.

The chain joins TRBV30 to TRBJ1-4; D gene ambiguous. With 3 bases removed from V and 5 bases from J, the gap between germline ends came to 13 bases. The CDR3 contains 14 residues. Germline V gene data show CDR1 as GTSNPN and CDR2 as SVGIG (reference sequence). This chain's CDR3 is CAWSDLGRNEKLFF. The CDR3 coding sequence is TGTGCCTGGAGCGATCTAGGACGGAATGAAAAACTGTTTTTT. The variable domain in full, with the rest retrieved from reference TRBV30 and TRBJ1-4, is SQTIHQWPATLVQPVGSPLSLECTVEGTSNPNLYWYRQAAGRGLQLLFYSVGIGQISSEVPQNLSASRPQDRQFILSSKKLLLSDSGFYLCAWSDLGRNEKLFFGSGTQLSVL.

CDR3 bases: TGTGCCTGGAGTGTAGAGGCAACCCCGAACACTGAAGCTTTCTTT. Translation gives CAWSVEATPNTEAFF. The chain recombines TRBV30 with TRBJ1-1; D call uncertain. The CDR3 sequence is 15 residues long. V was shortened by 0 bases and J by 1 base, with 12 bases between the two germline ends. CDR1 is GTSNPN and CDR2 is SVGIG in the germline V gene (reference sequence).

The genes are TRBV6-5 and TRBJ2-3, with TRBD2 identical over 7 bases. The CDR3 runs 12 residues. V gave up 7 bases and J gave up 4 bases; unmatched junction bases: 2. Germline CDR1 reads MNHEY; CDR2 reads SVGAGI. The CDR3 region has the DNA TGTGCCAGCAATGCGGGGGCAGATACGCAGTATTTT. It translates to CASNAGADTQYF.

This chain joins TRBV5-4 and TRBJ2-5; 8 nucleotides agree with TRBD2. V was pared by 5 bases and J by 4 bases, with 10 bases of the junction left unmatched. CDR3 length: 15 residues. The V gene's germline CDR1 is SGHNT and CDR2 YYREEE (reference sequence). The CDR3 protein is CASRSGTSGLETQYF. In DNA, the CDR3 is TGTGCCAGCAGGTCCGGGACTAGTGGTTTAGAGACCCAGTACTTC.

The V gene is TRBV29-1, the J gene TRBJ2-7; perhaps TRBD2 as D (6 bases). V lost 6 bases and J lost 3, with 12 bases in between. The CDR3 contains 12 residues. Germline V gene sequence: CDR1 SQVTM, CDR2 ANQGSEA. CDR3 coding DNA: TGCAGCGTGCGGGACCCGGGCTACGAGCAGTACTTC. This translates into CSVRDPGYEQYF.

The V and J genes are TRBV30 and TRBJ2-7; the D gene is possibly TRBD1 (6 bases). The CDR3 runs 14 residues. The V gene's germline CDR1 is GTSNPN and CDR2 SVGIG (reference sequence). V lost 2 bases, J lost 8 bases, and 19 bases lay in between. For the CDR3, the DNA is TGTGCCTGGAGTACCCCCGGGGCAGGGGCGAAGCAGTACTTC. It translates to CAWSTPGAGAKQYF.

V gene TRBV6-6 combines with J gene TRBJ1-1; 8 positions match TRBD1. From germline, CDR1 is MNHNY and CDR2 SVGAGI (reference sequence). J was trimmed by 11 bases and V by 5 bases; bases with no gene match: 7. The CDR3 length is 12 residues. Here the CDR3 DNA reads TGTGCCAGCAGTGCAGGACAGGGCAACGCTTTCTTT. Protein product: CASSAGQGNAFF.

In DNA, the CDR3 is TGTGCCATCAGTGGGGGGCAGGGTCCGCAAGAGACCCAGTACTTC. Protein sequence: CAISGGQGPQETQYF. This sequence joins TRBV10-3 and TRBJ2-5, with a tentative D call TRBD1 (6 bases). This CDR3 is 15 amino acids long. Between the trimmed V and J ends, which lost 4 bases and 2 bases, there was a span of 14 bases. Germline V gives CDR1 ENHRY, CDR2 SYGVKD.

The V and J genes are TRBV19 and TRBJ1-1, with 10 nucleotides matching TRBD1. Germline trimming cut 4 bases from V and 7 bases from J; bases unmatched to any gene: 6. Germline V gives CDR1 LNHDA, CDR2 SQIVND (reference sequence). The CDR3 covers 14 residues. CDR3 in amino acids: CASSTRDRGGEAFF. CDR3 nucleotides: TGTGCCAGTAGTACCCGGGACAGGGGAGGTGAAGCTTTCTTT.